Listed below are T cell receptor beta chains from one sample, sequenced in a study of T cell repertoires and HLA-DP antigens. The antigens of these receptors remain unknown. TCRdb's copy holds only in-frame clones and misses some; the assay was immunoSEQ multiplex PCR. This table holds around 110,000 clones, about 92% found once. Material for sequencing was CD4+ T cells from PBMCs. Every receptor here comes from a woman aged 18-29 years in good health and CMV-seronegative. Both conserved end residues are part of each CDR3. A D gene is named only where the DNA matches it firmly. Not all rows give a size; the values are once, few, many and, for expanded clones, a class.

DNA: TGTGCCAGCAGTTTATGGGCCATTGACAGTAGCACAGATACGCAGTATTTT
CDR3: CASSLWAIDSSTDTQYF
J: TRBJ2-3
V: TRBV28
D: .
size: .

DNA: TGTGCCAGCAGCCTTAGCACAGATACGCAGTATTTT
CDR3: CASSLSTDTQYF
J: TRBJ2-3
V: TRBV11-2
D: .
size: .

DNA: TGTGCCACCAGCAGAGACTGGGGAAAGGGGACACATCGGTACGAGCAGTACTTC
CDR3: CATSRDWGKGTHRYEQYF
J: TRBJ2-7
V: TRBV15
D: .
size: .

DNA: TGTGCCAGCAGTTACCTACAGGGGAGCTCTGGAAACACCATATATTTT
CDR3: CASSYLQGSSGNTIYF
J: TRBJ1-3
V: TRBV6-6
D: TRBD1
size: .

DNA: TGTGCCATCAGTACCGGGACATTGGGGTCACCCCTCCACTTT
CDR3: CAISTGTLGSPLHF
J: TRBJ1-6
V: TRBV28
D: .
size: few

DNA: TGCGCCAGCAGCTCATCCGGGACGGGGGAGACCCAGTACTTC
CDR3: CASSSSGTGETQYF
J: TRBJ2-5
V: TRBV5-1
D: .
size: .

DNA: TGTGCCAGCAGCGATGGGATGGAGACCCAGTACTTC
CDR3: CASSDGMETQYF
J: TRBJ2-5
V: TRBV11-2
D: .
size: .

DNA: TGTGCCAGCAGCCGGGGGGGTCAGGGCTCCTACAATGAGCAGTTCTTC
CDR3: CASSRGGQGSYNEQFF
J: TRBJ2-1
V: TRBV9
D: TRBD2
size: .

DNA: TGTGCCAGCAGTTTAAGTAGGGGGGCGAGCAATCAGCCCCAGCATTTT
CDR3: CASSLSRGASNQPQHF
J: TRBJ1-5
V: TRBV28
D: .
size: .

DNA: TGTGCCAGTAGGCGACCAGGGGGTAACACTGAAGCTTTCTTT
CDR3: CASRRPGGNTEAFF
J: TRBJ1-1
V: TRBV19
D: TRBD1
size: .

DNA: TGTGCCAGCAGCTTAGCGATGGGGGATGGCTACACCTTC
CDR3: CASSLAMGDGYTF
J: TRBJ1-2
V: TRBV11-2
D: .
size: once

DNA: TGTGCCAGCAGCAATAATCGGGTCACTGAAGCTTTCTTT
CDR3: CASSNNRVTEAFF
J: TRBJ1-1
V: TRBV6-5
D: .
size: few

DNA: TGCGCCAGCAGCTTACAGGGGGCTTTGAATGAAAAACTGTTTTTT
CDR3: CASSLQGALNEKLFF
J: TRBJ1-4
V: TRBV5-1
D: TRBD1
size: .

DNA: TGTGCCAGTAGTCGAGGGACTAGCGGACTCTACGAGCAGTACTTC
CDR3: CASSRGTSGLYEQYF
J: TRBJ2-7
V: TRBV19
D: TRBD2
size: .

DNA: TGCGCCAGCAGCTTGGTGGGGACAGATACGCAGTATTTT
CDR3: CASSLVGTDTQYF
J: TRBJ2-3
V: TRBV5-1
D: .
size: .

DNA: TGTGCCAGCAGTTACAGAGACAGGGTCTACGAGCAGTACTTC
CDR3: CASSYRDRVYEQYF
J: TRBJ2-7
V: TRBV6-5
D: TRBD1
size: .

DNA: TGTGCCAGCAGCCAGGACAGGGGAAGCTCTGAAGCTTTCTTT
CDR3: CASSQDRGSSEAFF
J: TRBJ1-1
V: TRBV4-2
D: TRBD1
size: .

DNA: TGTGCCAGCAGTTTACAGGGCGGGGGGATCACAGATACGCAGTATTTT
CDR3: CASSLQGGGITDTQYF
J: TRBJ2-3
V: TRBV28
D: TRBD2
size: .

DNA: TGTGCCAGCAGCTTAGTAGGGGACAAGAATGAAAAACTGTTTTTT
CDR3: CASSLVGDKNEKLFF
J: TRBJ1-4
V: TRBV7-9
D: .
size: .

DNA: TGTGCCAGCAGCTCCACGAAAGGACACGCAGGGGATACGCAGTATTTT
CDR3: CASSSTKGHAGDTQYF
J: TRBJ2-3
V: TRBV5-8
D: .
size: .

DNA: TGTGCCAGCAGCTTAGGGTGGCGGGGGCCCCATACGCAGTATTTT
CDR3: CASSLGWRGPHTQYF
J: TRBJ2-3
V: TRBV7-2
D: .
size: .

DNA: TGTGCCAGCAGCCCCGGAGGGGCGGATGAAAAACTGTTTTTT
CDR3: CASSPGGADEKLFF
J: TRBJ1-4
V: TRBV6-5
D: .
size: once

DNA: TGTGCCAGCAGCCCTCGGAGGTATTTCTCCTACAATGAGCAGTTCTTC
CDR3: CASSPRRYFSYNEQFF
J: TRBJ2-1
V: TRBV28
D: .
size: .

DNA: TGTGCCTGGAGTGCTAGGACAGGGAGTCGGGCGGGCAATCAGCCCCAGCATTTT
CDR3: CAWSARTGSRAGNQPQHF
J: TRBJ1-5
V: TRBV30
D: TRBD1
size: .

DNA: TGCACCAGCAGCCAAGGGACTAGCGGGAGGGAGAGCAATGAGCAGTTCTTC
CDR3: CTSSQGTSGRESNEQFF
J: TRBJ2-1
V: TRBV1
D: .
size: .

DNA: TGTGCCAGCAGCGTAGGGGCAGGGGGCAAAACTGGGGCCAACGTCCTGACTTTC
CDR3: CASSVGAGGKTGANVLTF
J: TRBJ2-6
V: TRBV9
D: TRBD1
size: .

DNA: TGCGCCAGCAGCTGGACTTCCATGGACTCCGGTGGCTACACCTTC
CDR3: CASSWTSMDSGGYTF
J: TRBJ1-2
V: TRBV5-1
D: .
size: .

DNA: TGTGCCAGCAGTGAAGCGCGGTCGAGAACAAAAGCTTTCTTT
CDR3: CASSEARSRTKAFF
J: TRBJ1-1
V: TRBV2
D: .
size: once

DNA: TGCGCCAGCAGCTTCGATGGCAGGGGGCATGTTGAAGCTTTCTTT
CDR3: CASSFDGRGHVEAFF
J: TRBJ1-1
V: TRBV5-1
D: TRBD1
size: .

DNA: TGTGCCAGCAGTAGAGACAGGGTAGACACTGAAGCTTTCTTT
CDR3: CASSRDRVDTEAFF
J: TRBJ1-1
V: TRBV27
D: TRBD1
size: .

DNA: TGTGCCAGTAGTATAGATTTGACCGGGCCCAATAGCAATCAGCCCCAGCATTTT
CDR3: CASSIDLTGPNSNQPQHF
J: TRBJ1-5
V: TRBV19
D: .
size: .

DNA: TGTGCCAGCAGCTCCACCGGGACAGGACACCAAGAGACCCAGTACTTC
CDR3: CASSSTGTGHQETQYF
J: TRBJ2-5
V: TRBV7-9
D: TRBD1
size: .

DNA: TGCAGTGCTAGTAGGACGGGTGAGCAGTTCTTC
CDR3: CSASRTGEQFF
J: TRBJ2-1
V: TRBV20-1
D: .
size: .

DNA: TGTGCCAGCAGCCGTTCCCGGGGAACGGACACCGGGGAGCTGTTTTTT
CDR3: CASSRSRGTDTGELFF
J: TRBJ2-2
V: TRBV13
D: .
size: .